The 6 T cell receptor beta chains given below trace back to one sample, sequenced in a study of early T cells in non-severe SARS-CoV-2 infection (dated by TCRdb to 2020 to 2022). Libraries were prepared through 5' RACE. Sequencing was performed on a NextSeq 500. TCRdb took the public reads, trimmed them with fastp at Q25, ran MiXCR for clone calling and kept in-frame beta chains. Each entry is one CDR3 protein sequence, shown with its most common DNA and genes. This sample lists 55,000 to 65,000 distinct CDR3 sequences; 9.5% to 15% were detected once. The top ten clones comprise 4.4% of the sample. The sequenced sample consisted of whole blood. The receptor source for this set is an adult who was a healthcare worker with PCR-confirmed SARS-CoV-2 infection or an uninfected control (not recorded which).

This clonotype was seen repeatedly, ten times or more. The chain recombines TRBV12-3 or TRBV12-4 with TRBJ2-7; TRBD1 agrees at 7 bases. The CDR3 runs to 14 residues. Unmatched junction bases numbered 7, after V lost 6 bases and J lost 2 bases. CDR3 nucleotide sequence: TGTGCCAGCAGCTCCCGACAGGGCCCCTACGAGCAGTACTTC. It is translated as CASSSRQGPYEQYF.

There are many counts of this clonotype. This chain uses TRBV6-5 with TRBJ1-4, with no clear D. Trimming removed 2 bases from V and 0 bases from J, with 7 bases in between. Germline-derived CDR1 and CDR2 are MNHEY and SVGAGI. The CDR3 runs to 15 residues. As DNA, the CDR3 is TGTGCCAGCAGTTACGGCGGTGCAACTAATGAAAAACTGTTTTTT. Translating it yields CASSYGGATNEKLFF.

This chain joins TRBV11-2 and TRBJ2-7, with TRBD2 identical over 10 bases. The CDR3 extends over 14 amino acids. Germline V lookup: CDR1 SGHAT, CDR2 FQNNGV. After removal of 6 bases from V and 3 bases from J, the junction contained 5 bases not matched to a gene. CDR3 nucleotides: TGTGCCAGCAGGTATAGCGGGGGGTTCTACGAGCAGTACTTC. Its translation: CASRYSGGFYEQYF.

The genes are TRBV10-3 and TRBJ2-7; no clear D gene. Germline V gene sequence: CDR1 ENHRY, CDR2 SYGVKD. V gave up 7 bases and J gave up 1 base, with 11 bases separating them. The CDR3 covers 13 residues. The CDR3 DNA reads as TGTGCCATCACCCCGGCCGGATCCTACGAGCAGTACTTC. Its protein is CAITPAGSYEQYF.

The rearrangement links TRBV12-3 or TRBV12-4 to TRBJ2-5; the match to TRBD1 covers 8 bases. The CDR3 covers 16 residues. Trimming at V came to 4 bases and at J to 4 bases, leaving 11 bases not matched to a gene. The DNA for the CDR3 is TGTGCCAGCAGTTCCCCAACCCCGACAGGGGTAGAGACCCAGTACTTC. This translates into CASSSPTPTGVETQYF.

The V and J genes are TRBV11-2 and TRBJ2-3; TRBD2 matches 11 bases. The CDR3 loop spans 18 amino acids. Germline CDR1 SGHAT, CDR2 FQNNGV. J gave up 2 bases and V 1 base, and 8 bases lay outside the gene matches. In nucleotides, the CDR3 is TGTGCCAGCAGCTTAGGCTCTGGGACTAGCGGAATCACAGATACGCAGTATTTT. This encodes CASSLGSGTSGITDTQYF.